A single sample gave rise to the 13 T cell receptor beta chains below, sequenced in a study of T-cell reconstitution after alpha-beta-depleted transplantation in children. It was with unique molecular identifiers that the TCRbeta library was prepared. In TCRdb, the PCR reads were re-called with MiXCR into one record per CDR3 protein. The sample records fewer than 95,000 distinct CDR3 sequences, 10% to 15% being singletons. This specimen was PBMCs from the stem cell graft donor, taken from the stem cell graft. The receptors come from a human donor who donated a stem cell graft to a child with inherited bone marrow failure.

This clonotype occurred many times. The chain links TRBV29-1 to TRBJ1-2, with D uncertain. V was shortened by 3 bases and J by 4 bases, with 15 bases between the two germline ends. The CDR3 sequence is 14 residues long. Germline CDR1 is SQVTM and CDR2 is ANQGSEA. CDR3 nucleotide sequence: TGCAGCGTTGAGGTGGCCAACGGTGGCTATGGCTACACCTTC. Its translation: CSVEVANGGYGYTF. Full variable domain (remainder filled in from reference TRBV29-1 and TRBJ1-2): SAVISQKPSRDICQRGTSLTIQCQVDSQVTMMFWYRQQPGQSLTLIATANQGSEATYESGFVIDKFPISRPNLTFSTLTVSNMSPEDSSIYLCSVEVANGGYGYTFGSGTRLTVV.

This clonotype appeared many times. This chain's CDR3 is CASSFDTGTPPGELFF. The CDR3 DNA follows: TGTGCCAGCAGTTTCGACACCGGGACCCCTCCCGGGGAGCTGTTTTTT. J is TRBJ2-2 and V is TRBV6-2 or TRBV6-3; the D call may be TRBD1 or TRBD2 (5 bases each). Germline V gene data show CDR1 as MNHEY and CDR2 as SVGEGT. V was trimmed by 4 bases and J by 6 bases, leaving 18 bases between them. The CDR3 sequence is 16 residues long.

This clonotype was detected many times. The chain couples TRBV4-3 to TRBJ1-1; the D gene is possibly TRBD1 (5 bases). Germline V CDR1 and CDR2: LGHNA, YSLEER. V was clipped by 0 bases and J by 3 bases, with 8 bases between them. This CDR3 has 14 residues. In DNA, the CDR3 is TGCGCCAGCAGCCAAGATTCGGGGGACACTGAAGCTTTCTTT. Translating gives CASSQDSGDTEAFF.

This clonotype has just a few counts. The gene calls are TRBV19 and TRBJ1-5, with TRBD1 identical over 8 bases. The CDR3 consists of 15 residues. Losses at the gene ends were 4 bases for V and 6 bases for J; bases not matched to a gene: 8. CDR1 and CDR2 from the germline V gene are LNHDA and SQIVND (reference sequence). The CDR3 protein is CASSSLDRVAQPQHF. CDR3 in DNA: TGTGCCAGTAGTAGCTTGGACAGGGTTGCTCAGCCCCAGCATTTT.

This clonotype was observed many times. V usage is TRBV27 and J usage is TRBJ2-3; 8 bases align to TRBD1. The CDR3 is 16 residues long. The V segment lost 7 bases and the J segment 0 bases; nucleotides outside the gene matches: 9. The germline V gene has CDR1 MNHEY and CDR2 SMNVEV (reference sequence). CDR3 sequence reads: CASTRQGWFSTDTQYF. The CDR3 DNA reads TGTGCCAGCACCCGACAGGGGTGGTTTAGCACAGATACGCAGTATTTT.

This clonotype appeared many times. The rearrangement joins TRBV6-2 or TRBV6-3 to TRBJ1-5, with D uncertain. Trimming stripped 6 bases from V and 5 bases from J, with 20 bases between. The CDR3 runs to 16 residues. The germline V gene encodes CDR1 MNHEY and CDR2 SVGEGT. CDR3 in DNA: TGTGCCAGCAGCTTCAGGTATGATGAAGGCGATCAGCCCCAGCATTTT. It codes for CASSFRYDEGDQPQHF.

Many counts were recorded for this clonotype. The chain employs TRBV5-6 and TRBJ1-5; D is uncertain. Trimming left V 1 base short and J 0 bases short, with 14 bases between. Germline CDR1 reads SGHDT; CDR2 reads YYEEEE. CDR3 length: 17 residues. This CDR3 reads CASSLSGRLHSNQPQHF. The CDR3 DNA reads TGTGCCAGCAGCTTGAGCGGGCGCCTTCATAGCAATCAGCCCCAGCATTTT.

This clonotype was observed at least ten times. The chain employs TRBV7-9 and TRBJ1-6, with 8 bases that match TRBD1. Trimming took 5 bases from V and 7 from J; bases not matched to a gene: 7. CDR3 length: 15 residues. Germline CDR1 is SEHNR and CDR2 is FQNEAQ (reference sequence). This CDR3 reads CASSAGQGGNSPLHF. DNA of the CDR3: TGTGCCAGCAGCGCCGGACAGGGCGGAAATTCACCCCTCCACTTT.

This clonotype was recorded many times. V and J are TRBV7-9 and TRBJ1-6, with D perhaps TRBD1 (5 bases). The germline gives CDR1 SEHNR, CDR2 FQNEAQ (reference sequence). The CDR3 is 15 residues long. V was pared by 5 bases and J by 7 bases, with 15 bases between. The CDR3 sequence: CASSPLGNRNSPLHF. The CDR3 coding sequence is TGTGCCAGCAGCCCCCTTGGGAACAGGAATTCACCCCTCCACTTT.

This chain links TRBV5-1 with TRBJ2-3, with D possibly being TRBD1 or TRBD2 (5 bases each). The ends were cut back, 4 bases at V and 6 bases at J, with 9 bases in the middle. The CDR3 is made up of 12 amino acids. Germline assignment: CDR1 SGHRS and CDR2 YFSETQ. CDR3 amino acids: CASSRDRDTQYF. The CDR3 nucleotides are TGCGCCAGCAGCCGGGACCGGGATACGCAGTATTTT.

In its sample, this clonotype was seen many times. The chain has TRBV11-2 and TRBJ2-5, with D possibly being TRBD1 or TRBD2 (5 bases each). The CDR3 sequence is 13 residues long. Germline V CDR1 and CDR2: SGHAT, FQNNGV. The V and J ends lost 4 bases and 4 bases respectively, with 10 bases between them. The CDR3 is CASSSGPAETQYF. Written as DNA, the CDR3 is TGTGCCAGCAGCTCGGGACCGGCAGAGACCCAGTACTTC.

This clonotype was detected once. The rearrangement joins TRBV4-2 to TRBJ1-5; maybe TRBD1 (5 bases). The CDR3 extends over 15 amino acids. The germline gives CDR1 LGHNA, CDR2 YNFKEQ. Trimming took 4 bases from V and 1 from J, leaving 11 bases between them. CDR3 DNA sequence: TGTGCCAGCAGCCTCGGGGACCTCAGCAATCAGCCCCAGCATTTT. It yields the protein CASSLGDLSNQPQHF.

This clonotype occurred many times. This chain uses TRBV12-3 or TRBV12-4 with TRBJ2-7; 15 bases are shared with TRBD2. V lost 6 bases, J lost 4 bases, and 16 bases stayed unmatched. The CDR3 runs 19 residues. DNA for the CDR3: TGTGCCAGCAGCGAGAACCCGGGACTAGCGGGAGGTCGCCCTTACGAGCAGTACTTC. Its translation is CASSENPGLAGGRPYEQYF.